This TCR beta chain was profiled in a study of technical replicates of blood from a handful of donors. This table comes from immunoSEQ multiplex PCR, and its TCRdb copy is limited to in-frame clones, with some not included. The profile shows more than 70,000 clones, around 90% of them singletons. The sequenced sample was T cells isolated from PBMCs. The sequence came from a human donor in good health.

The CDR3: CASSLGSGSPYEQYF. Written as DNA, the CDR3 is TGTGCCAGCAGTTTAGGCTCAGGGTCGCCCTACGAGCAGTACTTC. The gene calls are TRBV27 and TRBJ2-7; D is perhaps TRBD1 (5 bases). Per the germline V gene, CDR1 is MNHEY and CDR2 is SMNVEV (reference sequence). CDR3 size: 15 residues. V lost 2 bases and J lost 2, with 13 bases in between.